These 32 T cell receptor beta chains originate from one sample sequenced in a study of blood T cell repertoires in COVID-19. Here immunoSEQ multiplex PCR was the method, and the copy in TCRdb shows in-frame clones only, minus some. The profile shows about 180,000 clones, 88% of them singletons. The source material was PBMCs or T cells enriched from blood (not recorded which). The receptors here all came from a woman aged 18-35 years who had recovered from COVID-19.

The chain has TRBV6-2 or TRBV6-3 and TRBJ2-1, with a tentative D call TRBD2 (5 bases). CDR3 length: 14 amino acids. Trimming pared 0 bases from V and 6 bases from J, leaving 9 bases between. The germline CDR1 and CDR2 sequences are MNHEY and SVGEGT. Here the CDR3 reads CASSYSRALNEQFF. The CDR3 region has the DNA TGTGCCAGCAGTTACTCGAGGGCCCTCAATGAGCAGTTCTTC.

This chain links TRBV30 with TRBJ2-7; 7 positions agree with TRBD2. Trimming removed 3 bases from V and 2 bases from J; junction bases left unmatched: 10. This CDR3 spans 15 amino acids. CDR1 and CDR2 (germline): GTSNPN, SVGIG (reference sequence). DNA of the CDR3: TGTGCCTGGAGCAGGCGGGCTAGCGGTACCTACGAGCAGTACTTC. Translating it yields CAWSRRASGTYEQYF.

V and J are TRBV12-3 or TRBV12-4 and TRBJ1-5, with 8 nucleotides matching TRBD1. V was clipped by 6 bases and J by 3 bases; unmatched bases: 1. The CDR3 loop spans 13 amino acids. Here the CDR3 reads CASRTGDNQPQHF. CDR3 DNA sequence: TGTGCCAGCAGGACAGGGGACAATCAGCCCCAGCATTTT.

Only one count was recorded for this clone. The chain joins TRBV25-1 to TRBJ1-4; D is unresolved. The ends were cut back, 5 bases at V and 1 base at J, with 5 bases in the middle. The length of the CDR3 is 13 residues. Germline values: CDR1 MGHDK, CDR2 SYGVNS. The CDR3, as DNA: TGTGCCAGCAGTTGGAGAACTAATGAAAAACTGTTTTTT. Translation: CASSWRTNEKLFF.

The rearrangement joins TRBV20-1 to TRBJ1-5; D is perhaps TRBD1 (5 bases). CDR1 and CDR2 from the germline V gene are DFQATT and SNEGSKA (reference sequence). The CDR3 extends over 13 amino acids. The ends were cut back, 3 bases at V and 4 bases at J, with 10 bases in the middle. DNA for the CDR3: TGCAGTGCTAGTGGGGACTTAAATCAGCCCCAGCATTTT. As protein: CSASGDLNQPQHF.

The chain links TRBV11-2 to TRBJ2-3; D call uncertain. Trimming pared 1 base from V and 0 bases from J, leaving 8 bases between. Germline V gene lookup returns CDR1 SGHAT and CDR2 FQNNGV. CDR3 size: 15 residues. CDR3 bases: TGTGCCAGCAGCTTAGTCCAGATTAGCACAGATACGCAGTATTTT. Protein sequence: CASSLVQISTDTQYF.

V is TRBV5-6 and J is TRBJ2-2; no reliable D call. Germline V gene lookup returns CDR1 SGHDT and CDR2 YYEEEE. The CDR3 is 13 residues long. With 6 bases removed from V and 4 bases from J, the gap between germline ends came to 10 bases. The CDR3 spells CASTSLLTGELFF. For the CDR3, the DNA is TGTGCCAGCACTTCTCTCCTCACCGGGGAGCTGTTTTTT.

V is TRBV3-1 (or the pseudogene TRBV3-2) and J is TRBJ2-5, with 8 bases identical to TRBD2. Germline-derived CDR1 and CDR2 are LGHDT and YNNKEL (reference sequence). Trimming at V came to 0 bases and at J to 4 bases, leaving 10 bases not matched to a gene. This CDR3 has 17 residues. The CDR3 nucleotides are TGTGCCAGCAGCCAAGATCAAGCACTAGCGGACCGAGAGACCCAGTACTTC. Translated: CASSQDQALADRETQYF.

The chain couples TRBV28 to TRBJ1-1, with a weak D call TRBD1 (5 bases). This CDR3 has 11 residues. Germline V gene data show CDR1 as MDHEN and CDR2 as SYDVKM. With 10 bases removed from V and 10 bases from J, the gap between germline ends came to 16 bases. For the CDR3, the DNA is TGTGCCACCGGTTTTCGACAGCGAGCTTTCTTT. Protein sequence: CATGFRQRAFF.

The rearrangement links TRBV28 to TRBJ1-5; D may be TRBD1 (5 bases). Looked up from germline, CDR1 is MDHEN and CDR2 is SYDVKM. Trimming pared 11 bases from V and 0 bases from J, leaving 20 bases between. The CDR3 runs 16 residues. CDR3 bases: TGTGCCGGCTCCCGCCTCGGGGGAAATAGCAATCAGCCCCAGCATTTT. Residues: CAGSRLGGNSNQPQHF.

The CDR3 region has the DNA TGTGCCAGCAGCCCTCAAGGGGGCGCTGGGGGCTACACCTTC. Translated, it gives CASSPQGGAGGYTF. V usage is TRBV3-1 (or the pseudogene TRBV3-2) and J usage is TRBJ1-2; 7 bases are shared with TRBD1. V shed 4 bases and J 8 bases; nucleotides not matched to a gene: 10. This CDR3 is built from 14 residues. Per germline, CDR1 LGHDT and CDR2 YNNKEL (reference sequence).

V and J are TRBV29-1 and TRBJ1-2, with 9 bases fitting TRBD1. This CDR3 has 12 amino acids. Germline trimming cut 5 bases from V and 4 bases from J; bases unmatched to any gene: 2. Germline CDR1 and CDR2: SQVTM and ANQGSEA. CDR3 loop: CSVTGGTYGYTF. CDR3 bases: TGCAGCGTTACAGGGGGCACCTATGGCTACACCTTC.

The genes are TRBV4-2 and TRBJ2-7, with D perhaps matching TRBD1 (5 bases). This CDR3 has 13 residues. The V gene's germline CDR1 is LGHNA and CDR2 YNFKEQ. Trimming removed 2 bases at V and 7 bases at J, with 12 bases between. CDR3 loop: CASSQSTAGEQYF. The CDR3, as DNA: TGTGCCAGCAGCCAATCGACAGCCGGAGAGCAGTACTTC.

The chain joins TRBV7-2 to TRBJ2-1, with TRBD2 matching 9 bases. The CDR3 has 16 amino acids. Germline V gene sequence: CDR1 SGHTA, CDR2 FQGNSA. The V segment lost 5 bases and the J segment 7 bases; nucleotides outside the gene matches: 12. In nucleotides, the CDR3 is TGTGCCAGCAGCCCAGATGGAGTAGCGGGAGAAAATGAGCAGTTCTTC. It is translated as CASSPDGVAGENEQFF.

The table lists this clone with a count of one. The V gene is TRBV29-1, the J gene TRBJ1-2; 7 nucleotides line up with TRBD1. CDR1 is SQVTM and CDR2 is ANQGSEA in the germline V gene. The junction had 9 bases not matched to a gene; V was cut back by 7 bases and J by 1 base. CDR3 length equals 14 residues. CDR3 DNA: TGCAGCGGCAACATTCAGGGGGATAACTATGGCTACACCTTC. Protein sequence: CSGNIQGDNYGYTF.

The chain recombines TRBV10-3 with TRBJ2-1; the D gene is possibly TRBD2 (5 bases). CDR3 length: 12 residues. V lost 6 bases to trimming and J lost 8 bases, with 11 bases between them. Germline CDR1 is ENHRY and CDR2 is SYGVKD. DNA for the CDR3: TGTGCCATCAGGGACTTCGTGGATGAGCAGTTCTTC. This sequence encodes CAIRDFVDEQFF.

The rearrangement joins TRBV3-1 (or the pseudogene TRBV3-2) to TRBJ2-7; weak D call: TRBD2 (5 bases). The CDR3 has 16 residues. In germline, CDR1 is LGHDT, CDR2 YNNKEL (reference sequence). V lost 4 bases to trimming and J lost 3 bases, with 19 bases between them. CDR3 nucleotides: TGTGCCAGCAGCCCCTTTGGACTCGGGGTCCTCTACGAGCAGTACTTC. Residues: CASSPFGLGVLYEQYF.

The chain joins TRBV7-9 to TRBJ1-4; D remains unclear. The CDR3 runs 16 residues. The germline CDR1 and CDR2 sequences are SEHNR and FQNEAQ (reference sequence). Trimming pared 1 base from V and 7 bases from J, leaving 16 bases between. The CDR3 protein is CASSLGGVGPREKLFF. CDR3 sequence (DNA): TGTGCCAGCAGCTTAGGCGGGGTAGGACCTCGTGAAAAACTGTTTTTT.

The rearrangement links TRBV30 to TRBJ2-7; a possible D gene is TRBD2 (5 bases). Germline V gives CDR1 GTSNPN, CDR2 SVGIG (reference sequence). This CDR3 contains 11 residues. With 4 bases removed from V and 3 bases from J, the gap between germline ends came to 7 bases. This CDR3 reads CAWTRGYEQYF. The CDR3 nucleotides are TGTGCCTGGACCCGGGGCTACGAGCAGTACTTC. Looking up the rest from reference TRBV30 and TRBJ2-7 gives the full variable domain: SQTIHQWPATLVQPVGSPLSLECTVEGTSNPNLYWYRQAAGRGLQLLFYSVGIGQISSEVPQNLSASRPQDRQFILSSKKLLLSDSGFYLCAWTRGYEQYFGPGTRLTVT.

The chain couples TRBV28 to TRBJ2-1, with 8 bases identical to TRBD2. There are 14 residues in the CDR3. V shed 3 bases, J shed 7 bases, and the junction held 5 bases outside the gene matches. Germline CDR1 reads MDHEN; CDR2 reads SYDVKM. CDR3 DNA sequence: TGTGCCAGCAGTTTGGGACTAGTGAAAAATGAGCAGTTCTTC. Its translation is CASSLGLVKNEQFF.

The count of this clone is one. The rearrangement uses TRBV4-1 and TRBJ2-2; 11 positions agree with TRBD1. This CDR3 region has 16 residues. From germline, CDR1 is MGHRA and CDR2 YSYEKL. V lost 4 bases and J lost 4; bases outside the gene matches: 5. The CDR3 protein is CASSRPGTGGTGELFF. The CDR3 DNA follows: TGCGCCAGCAGCCGCCCCGGGACAGGGGGCACCGGGGAGCTGTTTTTT.

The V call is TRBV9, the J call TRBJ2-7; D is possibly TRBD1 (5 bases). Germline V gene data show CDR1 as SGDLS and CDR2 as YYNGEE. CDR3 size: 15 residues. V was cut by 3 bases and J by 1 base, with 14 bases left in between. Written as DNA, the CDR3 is TGTGCCAGCAGCGCCCCCGGGCAGGGATCCTACGAGCAGTACTTC. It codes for CASSAPGQGSYEQYF.

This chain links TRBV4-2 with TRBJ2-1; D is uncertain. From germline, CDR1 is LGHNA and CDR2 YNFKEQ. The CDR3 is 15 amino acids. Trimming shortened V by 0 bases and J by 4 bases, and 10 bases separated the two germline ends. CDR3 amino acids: CASSQEVGPYNEQFF. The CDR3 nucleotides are TGTGCCAGCAGCCAAGAGGTTGGCCCGTACAATGAGCAGTTCTTC.

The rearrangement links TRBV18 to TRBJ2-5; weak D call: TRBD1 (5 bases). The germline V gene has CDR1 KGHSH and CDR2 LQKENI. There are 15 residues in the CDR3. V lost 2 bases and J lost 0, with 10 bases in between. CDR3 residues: CASSPWSTDQETQYF. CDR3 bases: TGTGCCAGCTCACCATGGTCGACAGACCAAGAGACCCAGTACTTC.

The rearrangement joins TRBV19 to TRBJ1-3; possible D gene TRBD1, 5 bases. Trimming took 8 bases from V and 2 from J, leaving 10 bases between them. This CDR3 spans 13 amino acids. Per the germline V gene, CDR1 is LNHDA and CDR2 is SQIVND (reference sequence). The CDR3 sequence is CASSGFTGNTIYF. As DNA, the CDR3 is TGTGCCAGTTCAGGGTTTACTGGAAACACCATATATTTT.

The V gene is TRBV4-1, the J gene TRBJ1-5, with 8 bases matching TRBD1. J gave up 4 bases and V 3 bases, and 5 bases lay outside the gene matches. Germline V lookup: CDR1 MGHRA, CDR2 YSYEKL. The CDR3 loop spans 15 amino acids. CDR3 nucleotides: TGCGCCAGCAGCCAGTGGGGGGACAGGAATCAGCCCCAGCATTTT. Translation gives CASSQWGDRNQPQHF.

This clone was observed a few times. The CDR3 loop reads CASRRGLDSPLHF. CDR3 in DNA: TGTGCCAGCAGGAGGGGGCTGGATTCACCCCTCCACTTT. The chain recombines TRBV6-5 with TRBJ1-6; 7 nucleotides match TRBD1. Looked up from germline, CDR1 is MNHEY and CDR2 is SVGAGI. The CDR3 covers 13 residues. V was pared by 6 bases and J by 8 bases, with 4 bases of the junction left unmatched.

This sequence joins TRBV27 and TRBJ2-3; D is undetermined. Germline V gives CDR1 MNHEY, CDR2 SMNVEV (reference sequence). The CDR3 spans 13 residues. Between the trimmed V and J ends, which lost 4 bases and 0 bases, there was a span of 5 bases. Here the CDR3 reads CASSSGSTDTQYF. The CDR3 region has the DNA TGTGCCAGCAGTTCCGGTAGCACAGATACGCAGTATTTT.

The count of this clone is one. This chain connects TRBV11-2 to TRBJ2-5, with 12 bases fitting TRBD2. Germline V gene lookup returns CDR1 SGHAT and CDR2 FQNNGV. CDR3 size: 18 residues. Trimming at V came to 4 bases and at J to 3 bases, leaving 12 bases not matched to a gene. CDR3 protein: CASSSRARLAGGEETQYF. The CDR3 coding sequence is TGTGCCAGCAGCTCCCGGGCACGGCTAGCGGGGGGGGAAGAGACCCAGTACTTC.

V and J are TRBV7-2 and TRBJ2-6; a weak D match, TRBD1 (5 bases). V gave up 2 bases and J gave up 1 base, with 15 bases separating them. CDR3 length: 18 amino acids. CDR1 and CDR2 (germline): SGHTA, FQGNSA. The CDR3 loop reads CASSLIPRVGSGANVLTF. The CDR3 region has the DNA TGTGCCAGCAGCTTAATCCCCAGGGTAGGGTCTGGGGCCAACGTCCTGACTTTC.

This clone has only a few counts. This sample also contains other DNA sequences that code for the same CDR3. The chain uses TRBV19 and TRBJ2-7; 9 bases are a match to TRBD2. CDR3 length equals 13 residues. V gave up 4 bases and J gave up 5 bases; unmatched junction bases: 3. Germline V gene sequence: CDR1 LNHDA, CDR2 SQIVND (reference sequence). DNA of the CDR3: TGTGCCAGTAGTACGGGACTAGCCAACGAGCAGTACTTC. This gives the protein CASSTGLANEQYF.

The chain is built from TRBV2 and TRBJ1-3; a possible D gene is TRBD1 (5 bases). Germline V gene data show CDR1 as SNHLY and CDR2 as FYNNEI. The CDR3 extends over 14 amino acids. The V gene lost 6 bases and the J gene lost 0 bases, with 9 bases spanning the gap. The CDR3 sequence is CASRLGDSGNTIYF. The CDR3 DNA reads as TGTGCCAGCAGGTTAGGGGACTCTGGAAACACCATATATTTT.